This entry is about one TCR beta chain. Antigen specificity is unknown. Trimming took 4 bases from V and 4 from J; bases not matched to a gene: 5. The CDR3 contains 14 residues. Germline assignment: CDR1 LGHDT and CDR2 YNNKEL (reference sequence). The data stem from a study of T cell repertoires in cytomegalovirus infection. Study context: Public TCR beta signature analysis indicated the presence of both CMV infection and matching HLA type.

MiXCR, applied by TCRdb to the reads, yields one record per CDR3 protein. There are 20,000 to 25,000 distinct CDR3 sequences in the sample; around 43% occur only once, and over 85% lies in the top ten. The starting material was CD8+ T cells from cultured PBMCs, obtained from culture after CMV antigen stimulation. This TCR was recovered from a human donor in good health (CMV status not recorded). Some clones in this sample may be carry-over from other donors' samples. The V gene is TRBV3-1, the J gene TRBJ1-2; 8 bases are a match to TRBD1. In nucleotides, the CDR3 is TGTGCCAGCAGCCGCGGACAGGGCACCTATGGCTACACCTTC. Translating it yields CASSRGQGTYGYTF.